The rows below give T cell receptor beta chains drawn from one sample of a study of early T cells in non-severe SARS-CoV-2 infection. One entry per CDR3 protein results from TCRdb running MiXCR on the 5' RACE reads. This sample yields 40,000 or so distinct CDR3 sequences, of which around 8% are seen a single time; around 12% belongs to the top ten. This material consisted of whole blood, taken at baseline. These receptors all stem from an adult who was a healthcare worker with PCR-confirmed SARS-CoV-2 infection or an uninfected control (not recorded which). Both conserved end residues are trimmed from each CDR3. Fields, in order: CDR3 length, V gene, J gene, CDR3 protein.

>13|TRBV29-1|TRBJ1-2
SVEERGEPIYGYT
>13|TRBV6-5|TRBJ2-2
ASSYSNPATGELF
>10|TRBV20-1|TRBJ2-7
SAEPTGYEQY
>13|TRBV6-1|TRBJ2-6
ASSLAWRGANVLT
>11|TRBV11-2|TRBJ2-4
ASSLDLGSAPL
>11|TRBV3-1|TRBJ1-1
ASSQVPNTEAF
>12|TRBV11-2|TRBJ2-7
ASSPSSLGYEQY
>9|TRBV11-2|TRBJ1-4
ASGGGEKLF
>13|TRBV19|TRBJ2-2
ASSLPGANAGELF
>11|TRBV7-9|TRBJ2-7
ASSLRQGNEQY
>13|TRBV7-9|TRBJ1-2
ASSLQGGTAYGYT
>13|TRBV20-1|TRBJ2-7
SARGRSKPNYEQY
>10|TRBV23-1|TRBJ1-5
ASSPWGQPQH
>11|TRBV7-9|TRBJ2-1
AIPTRRIDEQF
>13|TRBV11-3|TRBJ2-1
ASSLGQTGGNEQF
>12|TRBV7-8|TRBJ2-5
ASSFRAKQETQY
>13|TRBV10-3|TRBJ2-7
ATMGGGTSSYEQY
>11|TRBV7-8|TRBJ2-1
ASSSFSGVEQF
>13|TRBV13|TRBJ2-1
ASSSGQKIYNEQF
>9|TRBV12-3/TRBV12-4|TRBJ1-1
ASSLSSGYF
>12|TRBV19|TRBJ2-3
ASESGQGTDTQY
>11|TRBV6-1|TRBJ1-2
ASSELWSNGYT
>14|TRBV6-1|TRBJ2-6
ASSGYRGVGANVLT
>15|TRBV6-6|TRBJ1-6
ASKTGRGDSYNSPLH
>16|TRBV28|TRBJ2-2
ASSLSSGGQLNTGELF
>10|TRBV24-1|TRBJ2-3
ATSGLGHTQY
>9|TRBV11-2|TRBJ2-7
ASSRNYEQY
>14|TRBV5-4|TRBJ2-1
ASSLWTSGGYNEQF
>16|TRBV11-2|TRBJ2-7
ASSPIGRSQGGAYEQY
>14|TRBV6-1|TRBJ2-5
ASSDLGQGVQETQY
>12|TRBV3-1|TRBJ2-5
ASSQDLGQETQY
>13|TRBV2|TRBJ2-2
ASSPGPLGTGELF
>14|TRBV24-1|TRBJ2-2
ATSDSGQGATGELF